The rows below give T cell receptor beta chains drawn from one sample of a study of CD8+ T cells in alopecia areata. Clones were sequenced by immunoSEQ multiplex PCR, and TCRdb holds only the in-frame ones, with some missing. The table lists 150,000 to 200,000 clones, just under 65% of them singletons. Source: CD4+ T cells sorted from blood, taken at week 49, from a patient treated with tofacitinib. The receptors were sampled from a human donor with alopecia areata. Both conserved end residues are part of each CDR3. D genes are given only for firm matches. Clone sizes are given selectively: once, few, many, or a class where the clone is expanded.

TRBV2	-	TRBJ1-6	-	TGTGCCAGCAGGAAAGGGGGGGAACCCCTCCACTTT	CASRKGGEPLHF
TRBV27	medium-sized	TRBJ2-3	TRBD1	TGTGCCAGCAGCAGGGGGGATACGCAGTATTTT	CASSRGDTQYF
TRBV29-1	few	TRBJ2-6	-	TGCAGCGTTGAGGAGGAGTCTGGGGCCAACGTCCTGACTTTC	CSVEEESGANVLTF
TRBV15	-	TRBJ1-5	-	TGTGCCACCAGCAGAGATAATCGAAACGTGGATCAGCCCCAGCATTTT	CATSRDNRNVDQPQHF
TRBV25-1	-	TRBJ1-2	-	TGTGCCAGCAGTGAATATCAAGACCGCTATGGCTACACCTTC	CASSEYQDRYGYTF
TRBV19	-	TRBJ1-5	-	TGTGCCAGTATGCGCGGACAGTCACATCAGCCCCAGCATTTT	CASMRGQSHQPQHF
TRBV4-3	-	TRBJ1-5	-	TGCGCCAGCAGCCAAGATGTGGCGAACCAACAGCCCCAGCATTTT	CASSQDVANQQPQHF
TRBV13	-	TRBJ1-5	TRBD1	TGTGCCAGCAGCCCGGACAGGGATCAGCCCCAGCATTTT	CASSPDRDQPQHF
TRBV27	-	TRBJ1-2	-	TGTGCCAGCAGGGGGGCGGGTGGCTACACCTTC	CASRGAGGYTF
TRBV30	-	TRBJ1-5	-	TGTGCCTGGAGTGCAGGAAATCAGCCCCAGCATTTT	CAWSAGNQPQHF
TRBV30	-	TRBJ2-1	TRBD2	TGTGCCTGGAGTCTACTAGCGGGGGGTTACAATGAGCAGTTCTTC	CAWSLLAGGYNEQFF
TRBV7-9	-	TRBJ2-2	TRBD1	TGTGCCAGCAGCGTTACCGGGACAGGGCATACCGGGGAGCTGTTTTTT	CASSVTGTGHTGELFF
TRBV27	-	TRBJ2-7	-	TGTGCCAGCAGTCCATTCCCTAGGGGAGGCGCCCACAGGAACGAGCAGTACTTC	CASSPFPRGGAHRNEQYF
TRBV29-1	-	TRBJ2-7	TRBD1	TGCAGCGCCAAGGGGGCTCACTACGAGCAGTACTTC	CSAKGAHYEQYF
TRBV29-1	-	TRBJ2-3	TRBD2	TGCTCTACTAGCGGGGGGAAGACTAGCACAGATACGCAGTATTTT	CSTSGGKTSTDTQYF
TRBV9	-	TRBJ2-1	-	TGTGCCAGCAGCGGACGGGGCAGGAGGAATGAGCAGTTCTTC	CASSGRGRRNEQFF
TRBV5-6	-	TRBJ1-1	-	TGTGCCAGCAGTCCTCTCAAGATGAACACTGAAGCTTTCTTT	CASSPLKMNTEAFF
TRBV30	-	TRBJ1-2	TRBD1	TGTGCCTGGACCCCCGGGACAGGGGTCGGCTACACCTTC	CAWTPGTGVGYTF
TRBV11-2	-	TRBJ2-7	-	TGTGCCAGCAGCCCCGGACCTATCGAAAGGGCCTACGAGCAGTACTTC	CASSPGPIERAYEQYF
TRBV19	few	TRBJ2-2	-	TGTGCCAGTAGGAACACCGGGGAGCTGTTTTTT	CASRNTGELFF
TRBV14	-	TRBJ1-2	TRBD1	TGTGCCAGCAGCCAAGGGGGACAGACCTATGGCTACACCTTC	CASSQGGQTYGYTF
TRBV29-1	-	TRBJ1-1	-	TGCAGCGTTGATGCTGGACGAGGCACTGAAGCTTTCTTT	CSVDAGRGTEAFF
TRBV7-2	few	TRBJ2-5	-	TGTGCCAGCAGCTTAGTGGGGCGGGAGACCCAGTACTTC	CASSLVGRETQYF
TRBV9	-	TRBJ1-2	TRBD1	TGTGCCAGCGGCGACAGGGGCCCCCTCGGAAGGGGCTACACCTTC	CASGDRGPLGRGYTF
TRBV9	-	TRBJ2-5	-	TGTGCCAGCAGCGTAGGGGACAATAGCGGGACCCAGTACTTC	CASSVGDNSGTQYF
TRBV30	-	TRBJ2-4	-	TGTGCCTGGAGTCGGCAGGGGTTCTTGCAAATGGACATTCAGTACTTC	CAWSRQGFLQMDIQYF
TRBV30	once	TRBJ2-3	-	TGTGCCTGGACCAGTGGTAGCACAGATACGCAGTATTTT	CAWTSGSTDTQYF
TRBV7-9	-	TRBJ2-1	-	TGTGCCAGCAGCTTACCCCAGACGAATGAGCAGTTCTTC	CASSLPQTNEQFF
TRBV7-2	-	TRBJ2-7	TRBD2	TGTGCCAGCAGCCCGACTAGCGGCCCGGGCGAGCAGTACTTC	CASSPTSGPGEQYF
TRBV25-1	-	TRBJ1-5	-	TGTGCCAGCAGTGAAGGGAGGGCAGGGCAGCCCCAGCATTTT	CASSEGRAGQPQHF
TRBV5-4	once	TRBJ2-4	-	TGTGCCAGCAGCGAAGGGCGGGAAAGGGGCATTCAGTACTTC	CASSEGRERGIQYF
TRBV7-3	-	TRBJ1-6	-	TGTGCCAGCAGCACCGGGACGGGGAATTCACCCCTCCACTTT	CASSTGTGNSPLHF
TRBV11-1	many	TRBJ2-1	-	TGTGCCAGCTCCCGTAGGAGGAATAGCGGAACCTACAATGAGCAGTTCTTC	CASSRRRNSGTYNEQFF
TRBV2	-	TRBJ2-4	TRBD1	TGTGCCAGCAGTGCACAGGGGCGTCTAGCCAAAAACATTCAGTACTTC	CASSAQGRLAKNIQYF
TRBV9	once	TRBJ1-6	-	TGTGCCAGCAGCTCAGTTGGCGGTTCACCCCTCCACTTT	CASSSVGGSPLHF
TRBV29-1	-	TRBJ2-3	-	TGCAGCGCCCTGGGACTCTACACAGATACGCAGTATTTT	CSALGLYTDTQYF
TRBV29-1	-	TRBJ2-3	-	TGCAGCGTTGAGGTCGGGGGTGCAGATACGCAGTATTTT	CSVEVGGADTQYF
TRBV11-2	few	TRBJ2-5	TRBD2	TGTGCCAGCAGCCCCGGGACTAGCTACATAGAGACCCAGTACTTC	CASSPGTSYIETQYF